This T cell receptor beta chain is drawn from a study of T-cell reconstitution after alpha-beta-depleted transplantation in children. On this clonotype itself: The antigen remains undetermined.

The CDR3 has 15 residues. Germline V CDR1 and CDR2: SGDLS, YYNGEE. The J segment lost 2 bases and the V segment lost 4 bases, leaving 4 bases of the junction unmatched. Study observations and caveats: When one year had passed after transplant, most T-cell counts and diversity came from newly produced T cells.

The TCRbeta library was prepared with unique molecular identifiers. TCRdb independently ran MiXCR on the PCR reads; one entry per CDR3 protein. The table includes some 200,000 distinct CDR3 sequences, about 8.4% detected once. The specimen comprised PBMCs, mostly from graft donor cells, sampled 360 days after TCRalphabeta/CD19-depleted stem cell transplant. This rearrangement joins TRBV9 to TRBJ1-2; TRBD1 agrees at 11 bases. The sequence derives from a male patient between 2 and 15 years old who had a stem cell transplant for acute myeloid leukemia, so the T cells may come from the graft donor. CDR3 in DNA: TGTGCCAGCAGCCCCAGGACAGGGGGCAACTATGGCTACACCTTC. Its protein product is CASSPRTGGNYGYTF. Filled out from reference TRBV9 and TRBJ1-2, the complete variable domain reads DSGVTQTPKHLITATGQRVTLRCSPRSGDLSVYWYQQSLDQGLQFLIQYYNGEERAKGNILERFSAQQFPDLHSELNLSSLELGDSALYFCASSPRTGGNYGYTFGSGTRLTVV.